Listed below are T cell receptor beta chains from one sample, sequenced in a study of T cell repertoires in cytomegalovirus infection. MiXCR, applied by TCRdb to the reads, yields one record per CDR3 protein. The repertoire consists of 300,000 to 400,000 distinct CDR3 sequences, with roughly 28% occurring once and the leading ten covering about 20%. Their cognate antigens are unknown. The starting material was cultured PBMCs, obtained from culture after CMV antigen stimulation. All receptors derive from a human donor in good health (CMV status not recorded). Some clones in this sample may be carry-over from other donors' samples. Both conserved end residues are part of each CDR3. The D gene is left open where the match is weak. Size tells how often a clone was seen (once, few, many) or the class of an expanded clone, and some rows leave it out.

cdr3_aa cdr3_nt d_call j_call v_call clone_size
CSAREGGGGKFQPQHF TGCAGTGCTAGAGAAGGAGGGGGCGGTAAGTTTCAGCCCCAGCATTTT TRBD1 TRBJ1-5 TRBV20-1 .
CASSLDPLAGVYEQYF TGTGCCAGCAGCTTGGACCCACTAGCGGGAGTCTACGAGCAGTACTTC TRBD2 TRBJ2-7 TRBV5-5 .
CASSSARTGVNSPLHF TGTGCCAGCAGCTCGGCCCGGACAGGGGTGAATTCACCCCTCCACTTT TRBD1 TRBJ1-6 TRBV7-9 many
CSARDNSFGTINEQFF TGCAGTGCTAGAGATAATTCCTTCGGGACAATCAATGAGCAGTTCTTC . TRBJ2-1 TRBV20-1 .
CASSSGARGLGQPQHF TGTGCCAGCAGTTCCGGGGCCCGGGGTCTAGGTCAGCCCCAGCATTTT . TRBJ1-5 TRBV12-3/TRBV12-4 .
CASSQDRAHGYTF TGTGCCAGCAGCCAAGACAGGGCCCATGGCTACACCTTC TRBD1 TRBJ1-2 TRBV7-2 few
CSAGQGATNEKLFF TGCAGCGCGGGACAGGGCGCAACTAATGAAAAACTGTTTTTT TRBD1 TRBJ1-4 TRBV29-1 .
CASSFGGQNYGYTF TGTGCCAGCAGCTTTGGCGGACAGAACTATGGCTACACCTTC . TRBJ1-2 TRBV7-2 many
CASSPRDFGGQPQHF TGTGCCAGCTCACCGCGGGACTTTGGGGGTCAGCCCCAGCATTTT . TRBJ1-5 TRBV18 .
CASSLRDNEQFF TGTGCCAGCAGCTTAAGAGACAATGAGCAGTTCTTC . TRBJ2-1 TRBV7-6 many
CASSLETGARNEQFF TGTGCCAGCAGTTTAGAGACAGGGGCACGGAATGAGCAGTTCTTC TRBD1 TRBJ2-1 TRBV12-3/TRBV12-4 .
CASSIGQSYEQYF TGTGCCAGCAGTATCGGACAATCCTACGAGCAGTACTTC . TRBJ2-7 TRBV12-3/TRBV12-4 many
CASSYSRGTGPLSNQPQHF TGTGCCAGCAGTTACTCGAGAGGGACAGGACCGCTTAGCAATCAGCCCCAGCATTTT TRBD1 TRBJ1-5 TRBV6-2/TRBV6-3 .
CASSLRSHNEQFF TGTGCCAGCAGCTTACGCTCTCACAATGAGCAGTTCTTC . TRBJ2-1 TRBV11-3 .
CASSYGDSGSTDTQYF TGTGCCAGCAGTTACGGTGATAGCGGCAGCACAGATACGCAGTATTTT . TRBJ2-3 TRBV6-2/TRBV6-3 .
CASRGQALNTEAFF TGTGCCAGCAGGGGACAGGCTCTGAACACTGAAGCTTTCTTT TRBD1 TRBJ1-1 TRBV2 .
CASGNPLGGAIMNTEAFF TGTGCTAGTGGTAACCCACTTGGTGGGGCTATTATGAACACTGAAGCTTTCTTT . TRBJ1-1 TRBV12-5 many
CASSLTSGSHEQYF TGTGCCAGCAGTTTGACTAGCGGGAGCCACGAGCAGTACTTC TRBD2 TRBJ2-7 TRBV7-2 many
CASSWDSPSADTQYF TGCGCCAGCAGCTGGGACTCCCCATCCGCAGATACGCAGTATTTT . TRBJ2-3 TRBV5-1 .
CASSFSGRGDEQYF TGTGCCAGCAGCTTTAGCGGGAGAGGGGACGAGCAGTACTTC TRBD2 TRBJ2-7 TRBV7-2 .
CAIREMTDTQYF TGTGCCATCAGAGAAATGACAGATACGCAGTATTTT . TRBJ2-3 TRBV10-3 .
CASSSGTGAVTEAFF TGTGCCAGCAGCTCGGGGACAGGGGCGGTCACTGAAGCTTTCTTT TRBD1 TRBJ1-1 TRBV7-3 many
CSAPGIADIQETQYF TGCAGTGCTCCCGGGATAGCGGATATCCAAGAGACCCAGTACTTC . TRBJ2-5 TRBV20-1 .
CAWSVLSGNQPQHF TGTGCCTGGAGTGTACTCAGTGGGAATCAGCCCCAGCATTTT . TRBJ1-5 TRBV30 .
CASSPRGGANYGYTF TGTGCCAGCTCACCAAGAGGGGGCGCGAACTATGGCTACACCTTC TRBD1 TRBJ1-2 TRBV18 .
CASTPGTNTEAFF TGTGCCAGCACCCCGGGAACGAACACTGAAGCTTTCTTT . TRBJ1-1 TRBV6-5 .
CASSNSANQETQYF TGTGCCAGCAGTAACTCAGCAAACCAAGAGACCCAGTACTTC . TRBJ2-5 TRBV6-5 few
CASTEMVGQMYEQYF TGTGCCAGCACCGAGATGGTGGGACAGATGTACGAGCAGTACTTC TRBD1 TRBJ2-7 TRBV6-6 .
CASSAGKSNEQFF TGTGCCAGCAGTGCTGGGAAGTCCAATGAGCAGTTCTTC . TRBJ2-1 TRBV28 few
CASSLQRNYGYTF TGTGCCAGCAGCTTACAACGGAACTATGGCTACACCTTC . TRBJ1-2 TRBV5-4 few
CASSSGASSQETQYF TGTGCCAGCTCCTCAGGGGCCTCTTCCCAAGAGACCCAGTACTTC . TRBJ2-5 TRBV12-3/TRBV12-4 .
CASSQDNSGTYEQYF TGTGCCAGCAGCCAAGATAACAGCGGCACCTACGAGCAGTACTTC . TRBJ2-7 TRBV4-2 .
CASSTGGGGGTDTQYF TGTGCCAGCAGCACGGGTGGAGGGGGAGGCACAGATACGCAGTATTTT . TRBJ2-3 TRBV9 .
CASSLAVYRDAFF TGTGCCAGCAGCTTGGCGGTGTACAGGGATGCTTTCTTT . TRBJ1-1 TRBV5-6 .
CASSLLGGRVNEQFF TGTGCCAGCAGCTTACTCGGCGGGAGAGTCAATGAGCAGTTCTTC TRBD2 TRBJ2-1 TRBV7-6 many
CSVEKGVNEQFF TGCAGCGTTGAAAAAGGGGTCAATGAGCAGTTCTTC . TRBJ2-1 TRBV29-1 .
CASSLRRQASYGYTF TGTGCCAGCAGCCTCCGTCGGCAGGCCTCATATGGCTACACCTTC . TRBJ1-2 TRBV12-3/TRBV12-4 .
CSAPHPREEFSGYASTVGDTQYF TGCAGTGCTCCCCATCCGCGGGAGGAATTCTCGGGTTACGCATCCACAGTAGGAGATACGCAGTATTTT TRBD2 TRBJ2-3 TRBV20-1 .
CASSSSRDSSYEQYF TGTGCCAGCTCCTCGTCCCGGGACAGCTCCTACGAGCAGTACTTC TRBD1 TRBJ2-7 TRBV12-3/TRBV12-4 .
CASSRGRLAGAPLGTDTQYF TGTGCCAGCAGTCGCGGTCGGCTAGCGGGAGCCCCACTGGGCACAGATACGCAGTATTTT TRBD2 TRBJ2-3 TRBV7-2 many
CSVEGAGGTYNEQFF TGCAGCGTTGAAGGGGCAGGGGGGACCTACAATGAGCAGTTCTTC . TRBJ2-1 TRBV29-1 .
CASTVLAGGYEQFF TGTGCCAGCACCGTACTAGCGGGGGGCTATGAGCAGTTCTTC TRBD2 TRBJ2-1 TRBV6-1 few
CASSFEGRYQETQYF TGTGCCAGCAGCTTTGAGGGCAGGTACCAAGAGACCCAGTACTTC . TRBJ2-5 TRBV27 few
CASSAITGGGYGYTF TGTGCCAGCAGTGCCATCACAGGGGGGGGCTATGGCTACACCTTC TRBD1 TRBJ1-2 TRBV6-1 .
CSVEDWGGAGELFF TGCAGCGTTGAAGATTGGGGAGGGGCCGGGGAGCTGTTTTTT TRBD2 TRBJ2-2 TRBV29-1 .
CASISGSISYEQYF TGTGCCAGCATCAGCGGGAGTATCTCCTACGAGCAGTACTTC TRBD2 TRBJ2-7 TRBV6-1 few
CASSYKGSRTDTQYF TGTGCCAGCAGTTACAAGGGTTCACGCACAGATACGCAGTATTTT . TRBJ2-3 TRBV6-5 .
CSATIGASNQPQHF TGCAGTGCGACCATAGGGGCTAGCAATCAGCCCCAGCATTTT . TRBJ1-5 TRBV20-1 few
CASSPLGGRTYNSPLHF TGTGCCAGCAGCCCTTTGGGGGGGAGGACCTATAATTCACCCCTCCACTTT . TRBJ1-6 TRBV7-2 few
CASSLSTAGVAWNNEQFF TGCGCCAGCAGCCTTTCGACAGCGGGAGTTGCATGGAACAATGAGCAGTTCTTC TRBD2 TRBJ2-1 TRBV5-1 .
CASSFGTGELFF TGTGCCAGCAGCTTCGGGACCGGGGAGCTGTTTTTT . TRBJ2-2 TRBV7-9 many
CSYLGDLSYNEQFF TGCAGCTACTTGGGGGACCTCTCCTACAATGAGCAGTTCTTC . TRBJ2-1 TRBV29-1 .
CASSLNSGTHNEQFF TGTGCCAGCAGCTTAAATAGCGGGACCCACAATGAGCAGTTCTTC TRBD2 TRBJ2-1 TRBV7-3 .
CATRDREGQPQHF TGTGCCACTAGAGACAGGGAAGGCCAGCCCCAGCATTTT TRBD1 TRBJ1-5 TRBV19 .